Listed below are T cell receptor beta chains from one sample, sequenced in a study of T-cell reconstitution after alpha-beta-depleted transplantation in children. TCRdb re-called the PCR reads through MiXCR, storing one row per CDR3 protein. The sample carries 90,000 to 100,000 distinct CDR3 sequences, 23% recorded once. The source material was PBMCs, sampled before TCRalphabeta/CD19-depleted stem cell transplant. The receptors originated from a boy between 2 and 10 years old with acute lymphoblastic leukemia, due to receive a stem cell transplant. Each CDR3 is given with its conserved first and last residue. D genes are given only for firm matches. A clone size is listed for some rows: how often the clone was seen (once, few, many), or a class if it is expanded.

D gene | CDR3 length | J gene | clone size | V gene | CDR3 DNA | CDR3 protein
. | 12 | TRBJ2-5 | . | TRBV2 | TGTGCCAGCACTCCGCCGCAAGAGACCCAGTACTTC | CASTPPQETQYF
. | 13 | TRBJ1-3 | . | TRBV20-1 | TGCAGTGCTAGAGTAGTTGGGGGAAACACCATATATTTT | CSARVVGGNTIYF
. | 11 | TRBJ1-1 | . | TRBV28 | TGTGCCAGCACCAGCCCCATCGAAGCTTTCTTT | CASTSPIEAFF
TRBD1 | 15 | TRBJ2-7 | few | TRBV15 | TGTGCCACCAGCAGGCCTCGGACAGGGGCTAGCGAGCAGTACTTC | CATSRPRTGASEQYF
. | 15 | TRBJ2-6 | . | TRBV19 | TGTGCCAGTAGTATCGACCACTCTGGGGCCAACGTCCTGACTTTC | CASSIDHSGANVLTF
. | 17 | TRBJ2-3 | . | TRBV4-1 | TGCGCCAGCAGCCAAGACGCCTATGAGGAGATTACAGGTACGCAGTATTTT | CASSQDAYEEITGTQYF
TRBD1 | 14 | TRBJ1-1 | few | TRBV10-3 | TGTGCCATCAGAATCACAGGGGATGGTGCTGAAGCTTTCTTT | CAIRITGDGAEAFF
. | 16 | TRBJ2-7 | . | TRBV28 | TGTGCCAACAGTTTACCAACGCGCGACTCTGGGCACGAGCAGTACTTC | CANSLPTRDSGHEQYF
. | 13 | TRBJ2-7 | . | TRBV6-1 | TGTGCCACCATCCCCGGGCGGTCCTACGAGCAGTACTTC | CATIPGRSYEQYF
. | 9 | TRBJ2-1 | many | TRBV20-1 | TGCAGTGCTAGACAAACTGGGTCCTTC | CSARQTGSF
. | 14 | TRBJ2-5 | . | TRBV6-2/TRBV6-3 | TGTGCCAGCAGCGAAGGGGGTGACCAAGAGACCCAGTACTTC | CASSEGGDQETQYF
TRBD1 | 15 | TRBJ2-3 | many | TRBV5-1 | TGCGCCAGCAGCTTGAGGACAGGGCCCACAGATACGCAGTATTTT | CASSLRTGPTDTQYF
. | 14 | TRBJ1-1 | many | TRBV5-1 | TGCGCCAGCAGGAGAGATCATGGGAACACTGAAGCTTTCTTT | CASRRDHGNTEAFF
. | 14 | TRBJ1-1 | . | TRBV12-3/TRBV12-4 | TGTGCCAGCAGTTTAGTCCGGGAGGCCACTGAAGCTTTCTTT | CASSLVREATEAFF
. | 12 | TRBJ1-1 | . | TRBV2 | TGTGCCAGCAGATACGCGGGGGCTGAAGCTTTCTTT | CASRYAGAEAFF
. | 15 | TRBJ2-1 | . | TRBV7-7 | TGTGCCAGCAGCCGGGGGGTGACAGGGAGTGATGAGCAGTTCTTC | CASSRGVTGSDEQFF
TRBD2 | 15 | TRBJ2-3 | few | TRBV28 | TGTGCCAGTGATGAAACTAGCGGGGGGAGAGATACGCAGTATTTT | CASDETSGGRDTQYF
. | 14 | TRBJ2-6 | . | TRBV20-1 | TGCAGTATACAACAGAGCTCTGGGGCCAACGTCCTGACTTTC | CSIQQSSGANVLTF
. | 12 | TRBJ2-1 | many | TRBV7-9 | TGTGCCAGCAGAGGACAGTCAAATGAGCAGTTCTTC | CASRGQSNEQFF
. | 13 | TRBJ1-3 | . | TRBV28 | TGTGCCAGCAGTTTCTTTGCTGGAAACACCATATATTTT | CASSFFAGNTIYF
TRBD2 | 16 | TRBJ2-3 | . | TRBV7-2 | TGTGCCAGCAGCCACATCGGACTAGCCCCAGAAGATACGCAGTATTTT | CASSHIGLAPEDTQYF
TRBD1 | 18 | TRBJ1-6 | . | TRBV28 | TGTGCCAGCACCTATACCGGGACAGGGGGAGGTGGTAATTCACCCCTCCACTTT | CASTYTGTGGGGNSPLHF
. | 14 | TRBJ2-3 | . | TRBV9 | TGTGCCAGCAGCGTAGGTTCTGGGAGGGATACGCAGTATTTT | CASSVGSGRDTQYF
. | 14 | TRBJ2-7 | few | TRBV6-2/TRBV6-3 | TGTGCCAGCAGTTACTCTGGCCCGAGCGGGGAGCAGTACTTC | CASSYSGPSGEQYF
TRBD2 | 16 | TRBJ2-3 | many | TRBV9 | TGTGCCAGCAGCGTCTCCGGCACTAGCGGAGGCAATACGCAGTATTTT | CASSVSGTSGGNTQYF
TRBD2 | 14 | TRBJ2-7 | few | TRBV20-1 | TGCAGTGTTCAGACTAGCGGAGGCCCCGCCGAGCAGTACTTC | CSVQTSGGPAEQYF
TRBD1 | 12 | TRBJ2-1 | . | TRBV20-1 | TGCAGTGCCAAGACTTCGACAGGGGCCAAGTTCTTC | CSAKTSTGAKFF
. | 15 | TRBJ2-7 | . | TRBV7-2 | TGTGCCAGCAGCTTTGGAGGCAGCAAGGCCTACGAGCAGTACTTC | CASSFGGSKAYEQYF
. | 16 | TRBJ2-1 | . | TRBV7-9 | TGTGCCACATCCCGGCGCGGAGGGCTCTCCTACAATGAGCAGTTCTTC | CATSRRGGLSYNEQFF
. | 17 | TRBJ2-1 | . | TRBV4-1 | TGCGCTAGCAGCAGGGGAGGGTGGGTAGCGGAGTACAATGAGCGGTTCTTC | CASSRGGWVAEYNERFF